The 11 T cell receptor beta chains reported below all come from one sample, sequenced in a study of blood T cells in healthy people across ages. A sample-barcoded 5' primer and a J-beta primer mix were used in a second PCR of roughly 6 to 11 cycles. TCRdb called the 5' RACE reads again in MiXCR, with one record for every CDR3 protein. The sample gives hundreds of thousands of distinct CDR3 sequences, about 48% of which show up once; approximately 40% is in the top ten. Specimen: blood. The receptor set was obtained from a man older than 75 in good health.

The CDR3 region is CASSRDSGSYEQYF. The CDR3 DNA reads TGTGCCAGCAGTAGGGATTCCGGCTCCTACGAGCAGTACTTC. J is TRBJ2-7 and V is TRBV28; D gene ambiguous. Germline V gives CDR1 MDHEN, CDR2 SYDVKM. The CDR3 covers 14 residues. V was pared by 5 bases and J by 0 bases, with 11 bases between.

The CDR3 DNA is TGTGCCAGCAGCCAGAGGTCCATCAACATTCAGTACTTC. It codes for CASSQRSINIQYF. The rearrangement uses TRBV3-1 and TRBJ2-4; D is undetermined. Germline V gene data show CDR1 as LGHDT and CDR2 as YNNKEL (reference sequence). The CDR3 loop spans 13 amino acids. Trimming cost V 3 bases and J 7 bases, with 10 bases left between them. Full variable domain (rest looked up from reference TRBV3-1 and TRBJ2-4): DTAVSQTPKYLVTQMGNDKSIKCEQNLGHDTMYWYKQDSKKFLKIMFSYNNKELIINETVPNRFSPKSPDKAHLNLHINSLELGDSAVYFCASSQRSINIQYFGAGTRLSVL.

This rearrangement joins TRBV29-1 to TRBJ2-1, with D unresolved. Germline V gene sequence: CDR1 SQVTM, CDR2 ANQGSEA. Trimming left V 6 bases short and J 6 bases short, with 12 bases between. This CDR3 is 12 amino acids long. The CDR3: CSVQLWGNEQFF. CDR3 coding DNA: TGCAGCGTCCAACTTTGGGGCAATGAGCAGTTCTTC.

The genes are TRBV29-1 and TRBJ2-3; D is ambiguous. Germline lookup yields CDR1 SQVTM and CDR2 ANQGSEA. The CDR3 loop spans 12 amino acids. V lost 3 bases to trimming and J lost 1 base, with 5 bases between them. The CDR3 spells CSVDPGTDTQYF. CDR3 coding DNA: TGCAGCGTTGATCCTGGCACAGATACGCAGTATTTT.

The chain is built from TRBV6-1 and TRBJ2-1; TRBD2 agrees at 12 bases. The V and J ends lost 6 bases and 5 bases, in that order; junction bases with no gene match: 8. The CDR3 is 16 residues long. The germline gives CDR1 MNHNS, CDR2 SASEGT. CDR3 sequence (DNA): TGTGCCAGCAGCCCACTAGCGGGAGGATTTAACAATGAGCAGTTCTTC. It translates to CASSPLAGGFNNEQFF.

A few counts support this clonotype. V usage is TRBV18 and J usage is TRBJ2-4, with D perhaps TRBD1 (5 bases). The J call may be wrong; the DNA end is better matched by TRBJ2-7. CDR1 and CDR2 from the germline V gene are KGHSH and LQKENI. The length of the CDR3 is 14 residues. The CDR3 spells CASSPQGIPYEQYF. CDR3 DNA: TGTGCCAGCTCACCCCAGGGCATACCCTACGAGCAGTACTTC.

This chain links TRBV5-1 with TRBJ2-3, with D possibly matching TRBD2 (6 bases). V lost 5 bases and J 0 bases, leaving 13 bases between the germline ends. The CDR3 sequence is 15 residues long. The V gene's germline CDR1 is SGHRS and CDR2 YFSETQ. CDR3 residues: CASRSLAWSTDTQYF. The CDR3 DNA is TGCGCCAGCAGGTCACTAGCCTGGAGCACAGATACGCAGTATTTT.

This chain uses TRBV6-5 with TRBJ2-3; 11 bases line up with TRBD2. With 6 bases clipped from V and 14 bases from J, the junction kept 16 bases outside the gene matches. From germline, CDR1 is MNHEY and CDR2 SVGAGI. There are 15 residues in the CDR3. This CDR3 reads CASRVPSGRYRDAYF. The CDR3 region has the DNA TGTGCCAGCAGAGTCCCTAGCGGGAGGTACAGAGACGCGTATTTT.

CDR3 in amino acids: CSARGPNYGYTF. CDR3 nucleotides: TGCAGCGCTAGGGGTCCTAACTATGGCTACACCTTC. V and J are TRBV29-1 and TRBJ1-2; weak D call: TRBD1 (5 bases). The CDR3 length is 12 residues. V gave up 7 bases and J gave up 0 bases, with 9 bases separating them. Germline V lookup: CDR1 SQVTM, CDR2 ANQGSEA.

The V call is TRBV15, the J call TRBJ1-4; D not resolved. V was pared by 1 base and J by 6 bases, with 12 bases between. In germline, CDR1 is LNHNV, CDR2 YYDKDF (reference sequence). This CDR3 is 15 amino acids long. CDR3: CATSRASGFDEKLFF. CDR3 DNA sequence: TGTGCCACCAGCAGAGCTTCGGGGTTCGATGAAAAACTGTTTTTT.

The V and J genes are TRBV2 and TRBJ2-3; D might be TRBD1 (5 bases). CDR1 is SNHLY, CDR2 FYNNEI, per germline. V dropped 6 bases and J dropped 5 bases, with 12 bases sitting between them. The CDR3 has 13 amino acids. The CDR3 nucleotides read TGTGCCAGCAGGGGGCGTATGGGAGATACGCAGTATTTT. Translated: CASRGRMGDTQYF.